This is a list of T cell receptor beta chains from one sample in a study of blood T cell repertoires in COVID-19. This table comes from immunoSEQ multiplex PCR, and its TCRdb copy is limited to in-frame clones, with some not included. The sample holds approximately 230,000 clones; approximately 79% are singletons and the top ten take under 4.5%. The sample was peripheral blood. These receptors were collected from a woman between 35 and 50 years old with active or convalescent COVID-19. Both conserved end residues are part of each CDR3. Each record gives: J gene, V gene, clone size, D gene, CDR3 protein, CDR3 DNA. D genes are given only for firm matches. Only part of the rows carry a size: once, few, many, or a class if the clone is expanded.

j_gene: TRBJ2-1
v_gene: TRBV5-1
abundance: .
d_gene: .
CDR3aa: CASSLGGGTGYNEQFF
CDR3nt: TGCGCCAGCAGCTTGGGCGGCGGTACCGGCTACAATGAGCAGTTCTTC

j_gene: TRBJ1-2
v_gene: TRBV28
abundance: .
d_gene: .
CDR3aa: CASSWRGAGYGYTF
CDR3nt: TGTGCCAGCAGCTGGAGGGGCGCCGGGTATGGCTACACCTTC

j_gene: TRBJ1-2
v_gene: TRBV5-1
abundance: .
d_gene: .
CDR3aa: CASSPLQGPNGYTF
CDR3nt: TGCGCCAGCAGCCCCCTACAGGGACCAAATGGCTACACCTTC

j_gene: TRBJ1-5
v_gene: TRBV3-1/TRBV3-2
abundance: .
d_gene: TRBD1
CDR3aa: CASSQRTGGHQPQHF
CDR3nt: TGTGCCAGCAGCCAAAGGACAGGGGGCCATCAGCCCCAGCATTTT

j_gene: TRBJ1-1
v_gene: TRBV9
abundance: .
d_gene: .
CDR3aa: CASSVEGVTEAFF
CDR3nt: TGTGCCAGCAGCGTCGAGGGGGTTACTGAAGCTTTCTTT

j_gene: TRBJ1-2
v_gene: TRBV30
abundance: .
d_gene: .
CDR3aa: CAWSVQDGGIYGYTF
CDR3nt: TGTGCCTGGAGTGTTCAAGACGGAGGTATCTATGGCTACACCTTC

j_gene: TRBJ1-1
v_gene: TRBV6-1
abundance: .
d_gene: .
CDR3aa: CASSDSAAMNTEAFF
CDR3nt: TGTGCCAGCAGTGATAGCGCAGCCATGAACACTGAAGCTTTCTTT

j_gene: TRBJ2-1
v_gene: TRBV5-1
abundance: .
d_gene: .
CDR3aa: CASSLEPRSSYNEQFF
CDR3nt: TGCGCCAGCAGCTTGGAGCCTAGAAGCTCCTACAATGAGCAGTTCTTC

j_gene: TRBJ1-4
v_gene: TRBV7-9
abundance: .
d_gene: TRBD1
CDR3aa: CASSYMPGQNEKLFF
CDR3nt: TGTGCCAGCAGCTACATGCCGGGACAGAATGAAAAACTGTTTTTT

j_gene: TRBJ2-2
v_gene: TRBV6-1
abundance: .
d_gene: TRBD2
CDR3aa: CASSAPQRGTNTGELFF
CDR3nt: TGTGCCAGCAGTGCCCCCCAGCGGGGGACGAACACCGGGGAGCTGTTTTTT

j_gene: TRBJ1-2
v_gene: TRBV28
abundance: .
d_gene: TRBD1
CDR3aa: CASSLPQGAQGGYTF
CDR3nt: TGTGCCAGCAGTTTACCCCAGGGGGCGCAGGGTGGCTACACCTTC

j_gene: TRBJ2-3
v_gene: TRBV5-1
abundance: .
d_gene: TRBD1
CDR3aa: CASSLGQASRTDTQYF
CDR3nt: TGCGCCAGCAGCCTAGGACAGGCCAGCCGTACAGATACGCAGTATTTT

j_gene: TRBJ1-2
v_gene: TRBV5-1
abundance: .
d_gene: .
CDR3aa: CASSHDPEILDYGYTF
CDR3nt: TGCGCCAGCAGCCACGATCCGGAGATCCTTGACTATGGCTACACCTTC

j_gene: TRBJ2-2
v_gene: TRBV11-2
abundance: .
d_gene: .
CDR3aa: CASSLGGDNTGELFF
CDR3nt: TGTGCCAGCAGCTTAGGCGGGGACAACACCGGGGAGCTGTTTTTT

j_gene: TRBJ2-3
v_gene: TRBV5-1
abundance: .
d_gene: .
CDR3aa: CASSLGADSTDTQYF
CDR3nt: TGCGCCAGCAGCTTGGGGGCAGATTCCACAGATACGCAGTATTTT

j_gene: TRBJ2-3
v_gene: TRBV5-1
abundance: .
d_gene: TRBD1
CDR3aa: CASSSGQGANTDTQYF
CDR3nt: TGCGCCAGCAGCTCGGGACAGGGGGCTAACACAGATACGCAGTATTTT

j_gene: TRBJ1-1
v_gene: TRBV5-6
abundance: .
d_gene: TRBD1
CDR3aa: CASSVPPGGGGTEAFF
CDR3nt: TGTGCCAGCAGCGTACCACCAGGGGGCGGAGGGACTGAAGCTTTCTTT

j_gene: TRBJ1-6
v_gene: TRBV28
abundance: .
d_gene: .
CDR3aa: CASSLSPRTRNSPLHF
CDR3nt: TGTGCCAGCAGTTTGTCTCCCCGGACACGGAATTCACCCCTCCACTTT

j_gene: TRBJ2-5
v_gene: TRBV28
abundance: .
d_gene: TRBD2
CDR3aa: CASSLTSVYEQETQYF
CDR3nt: TGTGCCAGCAGTTTAACTAGCGTTTACGAACAAGAGACCCAGTACTTC

j_gene: TRBJ1-1
v_gene: TRBV11-2
abundance: .
d_gene: .
CDR3aa: CASSLSGLPNTEAFF
CDR3nt: TGTGCCAGCAGCTTAAGTGGACTGCCGAACACTGAAGCTTTCTTT

j_gene: TRBJ1-2
v_gene: TRBV5-5
abundance: .
d_gene: .
CDR3aa: CASSRSGMGALEGYTF
CDR3nt: TGTGCCAGCAGCCGGTCTGGGATGGGGGCTCTAGAGGGCTACACCTTC

j_gene: TRBJ1-2
v_gene: TRBV7-2
abundance: .
d_gene: .
CDR3aa: CASSLGTRKGYTF
CDR3nt: TGTGCCAGCAGCTTAGGTACGAGGAAGGGCTACACCTTC

j_gene: TRBJ2-2
v_gene: TRBV11-2
abundance: .
d_gene: .
CDR3aa: CASSSQGAGELFF
CDR3nt: TGTGCCAGCAGCTCTCAGGGTGCCGGGGAGCTGTTTTTT

j_gene: TRBJ1-1
v_gene: TRBV5-5
abundance: few
d_gene: TRBD1
CDR3aa: CASSSTGGTEAFF
CDR3nt: TGTGCCAGCAGCTCGACAGGGGGAACTGAAGCTTTCTTT

j_gene: TRBJ1-2
v_gene: TRBV20-1
abundance: .
d_gene: .
CDR3aa: CSASTQKTYGYTF
CDR3nt: TGCAGTGCTAGTACCCAGAAAACCTATGGCTACACCTTC

j_gene: TRBJ2-5
v_gene: TRBV5-5
abundance: .
d_gene: TRBD2
CDR3aa: CASSFTSGGAETQYF
CDR3nt: TGTGCCAGCAGCTTCACTAGCGGGGGGGCTGAGACCCAGTACTTC

j_gene: TRBJ1-3
v_gene: TRBV28
abundance: .
d_gene: .
CDR3aa: CASSLEQLSSGNTIYF
CDR3nt: TGTGCCAGCAGTTTGGAACAGCTCTCGTCTGGAAACACCATATATTTT

j_gene: TRBJ2-5
v_gene: TRBV5-6
abundance: .
d_gene: TRBD2
CDR3aa: CASSSGLAGETQYF
CDR3nt: TGTGCCAGCAGCTCCGGACTAGCGGGGGAGACCCAGTACTTC

j_gene: TRBJ1-5
v_gene: TRBV6-5
abundance: once
d_gene: TRBD1
CDR3aa: CASSRTGDSNQPQHF
CDR3nt: TGTGCCAGCAGTCGGACAGGGGATAGCAATCAGCCCCAGCATTTT

j_gene: TRBJ1-1
v_gene: TRBV10-2
abundance: .
d_gene: .
CDR3aa: CASSWGRDTEAFF
CDR3nt: TGCGCCAGCAGTTGGGGGCGCGACACTGAAGCTTTCTTT

j_gene: TRBJ2-3
v_gene: TRBV5-1
abundance: .
d_gene: TRBD2
CDR3aa: CASSLDPLSGGLSTDTQYF
CDR3nt: TGCGCCAGCAGCTTGGATCCCCTTTCGGGGGGTCTGAGCACAGATACGCAGTATTTT

j_gene: TRBJ2-3
v_gene: TRBV15
abundance: .
d_gene: TRBD2
CDR3aa: CATSSRTSGGAKDTQYF
CDR3nt: TGTGCCACCAGCTCCCGGACTAGCGGGGGGGCGAAAGATACGCAGTATTTT

j_gene: TRBJ1-1
v_gene: TRBV9
abundance: once
d_gene: .
CDR3aa: CASSSGVMNTEAFF
CDR3nt: TGTGCCAGCAGTTCAGGGGTAATGAACACTGAAGCTTTCTTT

j_gene: TRBJ2-2
v_gene: TRBV7-2
abundance: .
d_gene: .
CDR3aa: CASRLKQGGGELFF
CDR3nt: TGTGCCAGCAGGCTGAAACAGGGCGGCGGGGAGCTGTTTTTT

j_gene: TRBJ2-2
v_gene: TRBV11-3
abundance: .
d_gene: .
CDR3aa: CASSSSRQQHRGAVF
CDR3nt: TGTGCCAGCAGCTCCTCCCGCCAACAACACCGGGGAGCTGTTTTT

j_gene: TRBJ1-1
v_gene: TRBV10-3
abundance: .
d_gene: TRBD1
CDR3aa: CAISGKGGGGLTEAFF
CDR3nt: TGTGCCATCAGTGGAAAGGGAGGAGGGGGCCTCACTGAAGCTTTCTTT

j_gene: TRBJ1-2
v_gene: TRBV25-1
abundance: once
d_gene: .
CDR3aa: CASSVDRLGSGYTF
CDR3nt: TGTGCCAGCAGTGTCGATCGGCTAGGGAGTGGCTACACCTTC

j_gene: TRBJ2-2
v_gene: TRBV5-6
abundance: .
d_gene: .
CDR3aa: CASSRFSTGELFF
CDR3nt: TGTGCCAGCAGCCGGTTTTCCACCGGGGAGCTGTTTTTT